The 26 T cell receptor beta chains below all came from one sample that was sequenced in a study of monozygotic twins with inflammatory bowel disease. TCRdb re-called the 5' RACE reads and catalogs CDR3 proteins one per entry, DNA excluded. This table holds approximately 200,000 distinct CDR3 sequences. Sequenced material: blood. These receptors were taken from a human donor with ulcerative colitis or Crohn's disease, or a healthy co-twin of an affected twin (not recorded which).

The V call is TRBV5-1, the J call TRBJ1-1; TCRdb calls TRBD1, which cannot be checked without DNA. This CDR3 region has 12 residues. The germline V gene encodes CDR1 SGHRS and CDR2 YFSETQ. Here the CDR3 reads CASSAGDTEAFF.

The chain couples TRBV3-1 to TRBJ2-7. The CDR3 spans 14 residues. Germline CDR1 reads LGHDT; CDR2 reads YNNKEL (reference sequence). The CDR3 protein is CASSQDYGPYEQYF.

This rearrangement joins TRBV7-2 to TRBJ1-6; TCRdb outputs TRBD1, but without DNA this stays unchecked. Germline CDR1 reads SGHTA; CDR2 reads FQGNSA. This CDR3 comprises 15 residues. The CDR3 loop is CASSLFRGNNSPLHF.

The rearrangement uses TRBV20-1 and TRBJ1-1. This CDR3 contains 13 residues. Germline V lookup: CDR1 DFQATT, CDR2 SNEGSKA (reference sequence). CDR3 residues: CSASSGWNTEAFF.

This chain links TRBV5-4 with TRBJ2-1; TCRdb picks TRBD2, but there is no DNA to check that call. The germline CDR1 and CDR2 sequences are SGHNT and YYREEE (reference sequence). The CDR3 sequence is 13 residues long. The CDR3: CASSPDSANEQFF.

The rearrangement uses TRBV20-1 and TRBJ1-1; TCRdb's D call of TRBD1 is untestable without DNA. Germline-derived CDR1 and CDR2 are DFQATT and SNEGSKA (reference sequence). This CDR3 comprises 20 residues. This chain's CDR3 is CSARGTGFSAQGSSNTEAFF.

The chain combines TRBV20-1 with TRBJ1-5; TCRdb's D call of TRBD1 is untestable without DNA. CDR3 length: 16 residues. Germline CDR1 and CDR2: DFQATT and SNEGSKA (reference sequence). CDR3 in amino acids: CSARPTGGASNQPQHF.

This chain uses TRBV12-3 or TRBV12-4 with TRBJ2-2; the TCRdb call, TRBD1, lacks DNA for checking. The CDR3 runs to 14 residues. The CDR3 region is CASSRDRHTGELFF.

V is TRBV9 and J is TRBJ1-3. The CDR3 runs to 18 residues. Per germline, CDR1 SGDLS and CDR2 YYNGEE. Here the CDR3 reads CASSPRYNRGQSGNTIYF.

This chain uses TRBV5-1 with TRBJ2-5; TCRdb returns TRBD1, unconfirmable since there is no DNA. This CDR3 is built from 13 residues. Germline-derived CDR1 and CDR2 are SGHRS and YFSETQ. This chain's CDR3 is CASNPGGRETQYF.

The chain recombines TRBV3-1 with TRBJ2-1; TCRdb designates TRBD1, a call that cannot be tested without DNA. Looked up from germline, CDR1 is LGHDT and CDR2 is YNNKEL (reference sequence). The CDR3 spans 13 residues. This CDR3 is CASSQTQDNEQFF.

The chain employs TRBV20-1 and TRBJ2-1; the TCRdb call, TRBD2, lacks DNA for checking. This CDR3 is built from 16 residues. Germline V gene lookup returns CDR1 DFQATT and CDR2 SNEGSKA (reference sequence). CDR3 residues: CSARDPRTSYINEQFF.

V usage is TRBV7-6 and J usage is TRBJ2-1; the TCRdb D gene call, TRBD2, has no DNA to confirm it. CDR3 length: 15 amino acids. Germline V gene data show CDR1 as SGHVS and CDR2 as FNYEAQ. This CDR3 is CASGAGTRNWGEQFF. Looking up the rest from reference TRBV7-6 and TRBJ2-1 gives the full variable domain: GAGVSQSPRYKVTKRGQDVALRCDPISGHVSLYWYRQALGQGPEFLTYFNYEAQQDKSGLPNDRFSAERPEGSISTLTIQRTEQRDSAMYRCASGAGTRNWGEQFFGPGTRLTVL.

The rearrangement links TRBV20-1 to TRBJ2-3; the TCRdb D gene call, TRBD1, has no DNA to confirm it. CDR1 is DFQATT and CDR2 is SNEGSKA in the germline V gene (reference sequence). The length of the CDR3 is 15 residues. CDR3 sequence reads: CSAEVPGLATDTQYF.

The chain combines TRBV20-1 with TRBJ1-5; there is no DNA to check the TCRdb D call of TRBD1. Germline CDR1 reads DFQATT; CDR2 reads SNEGSKA (reference sequence). CDR3 length: 12 residues. CDR3 residues: CSVGQMFQPQHF.

The chain couples TRBV3-1 to TRBJ1-1; TCRdb's assignment of TRBD1 cannot be checked, as there is no DNA. The CDR3 is 16 amino acids. CDR1 and CDR2 (germline): LGHDT, YNNKEL (reference sequence). CDR3 sequence: CASSPLGGVKNTEAFF.

The chain is built from TRBV20-1 and TRBJ2-2; TCRdb picks TRBD1, but there is no DNA to check that call. The germline gives CDR1 DFQATT, CDR2 SNEGSKA (reference sequence). This CDR3 is built from 13 residues. The chain's CDR3 is CSGLGSNTGELFF.

The V gene is TRBV5-4, the J gene TRBJ2-3; the TCRdb call, TRBD2, lacks DNA for checking. Germline loops: CDR1 SGHNT, CDR2 YYREEE (reference sequence). The CDR3 is made up of 17 amino acids. CDR3 region: CASSLRLAGGSTDTQYF.

The rearrangement links TRBV5-1 to TRBJ2-7; TCRdb reports TRBD1, a call that lacks DNA to check it against. Germline CDR1 reads SGHRS; CDR2 reads YFSETQ. The CDR3 is 16 residues long. Here the CDR3 reads CASSLEGTGITYEQYF.

The chain combines TRBV12-3 or TRBV12-4 with TRBJ1-2. The CDR3 is 14 amino acids. The CDR3 sequence: CASRAGVANYGYTF.

V usage is TRBV5-1 and J usage is TRBJ2-5; TCRdb outputs TRBD1, but without DNA this stays unchecked. CDR1 and CDR2 (germline): SGHRS, YFSETQ. This CDR3 spans 13 amino acids. The CDR3 loop reads CASSMGGLETQYF.

The chain couples TRBV7-2 to TRBJ2-5; TCRdb reports TRBD2, a call that lacks DNA to check it against. Germline V lookup: CDR1 SGHTA, CDR2 FQGNSA. This CDR3 has 15 amino acids. The CDR3 loop is CASSFAGLAVETQYF.

V and J are TRBV5-4 and TRBJ2-5. The CDR3 consists of 13 residues. The germline V gene encodes CDR1 SGHNT and CDR2 YYREEE (reference sequence). CDR3 amino acids: CASSLLYQETQYF.

The V gene is TRBV21-1, the J gene TRBJ2-3; TCRdb gives TRBD1 as the D gene, but with no DNA this cannot be confirmed. TRBV21-1 is a recognized pseudogene. The CDR3 covers 14 residues. CDR3: CARSRDNDPDTQYF.

The chain combines TRBV4-1 with TRBJ2-3. The CDR3 is made up of 14 amino acids. Germline V gene sequence: CDR1 MGHRA, CDR2 YSYEKL. The CDR3 loop reads CASSQFAGTDTQYF.

The chain carries TRBV5-1 and TRBJ2-7; TCRdb outputs TRBD1, but without DNA this stays unchecked. Germline CDR1 is SGHRS and CDR2 is YFSETQ. The CDR3 totals 15 residues. The CDR3 spells CASSLRPDTAYEQYF.